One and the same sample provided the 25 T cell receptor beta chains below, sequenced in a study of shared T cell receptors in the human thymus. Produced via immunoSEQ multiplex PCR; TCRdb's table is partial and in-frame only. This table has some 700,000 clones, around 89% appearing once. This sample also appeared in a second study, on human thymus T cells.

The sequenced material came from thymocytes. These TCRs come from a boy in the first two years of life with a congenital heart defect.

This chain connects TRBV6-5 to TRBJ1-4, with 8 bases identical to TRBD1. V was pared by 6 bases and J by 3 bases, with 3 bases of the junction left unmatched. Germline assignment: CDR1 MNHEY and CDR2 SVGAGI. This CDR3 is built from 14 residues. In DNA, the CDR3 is TGTGCCAGCAGCTCGGGACAGGCTAATGAAAAACTGTTTTTT. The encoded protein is CASSSGQANEKLFF.

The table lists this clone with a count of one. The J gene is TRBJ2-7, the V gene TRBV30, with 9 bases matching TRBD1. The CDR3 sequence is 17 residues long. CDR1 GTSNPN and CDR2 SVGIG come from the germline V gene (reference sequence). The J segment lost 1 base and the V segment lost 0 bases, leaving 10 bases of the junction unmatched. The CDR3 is CAWSVRRLDRGSYEQYF. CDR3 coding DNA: TGTGCCTGGAGTGTACGTCGGCTCGACAGGGGGTCCTACGAGCAGTACTTC.

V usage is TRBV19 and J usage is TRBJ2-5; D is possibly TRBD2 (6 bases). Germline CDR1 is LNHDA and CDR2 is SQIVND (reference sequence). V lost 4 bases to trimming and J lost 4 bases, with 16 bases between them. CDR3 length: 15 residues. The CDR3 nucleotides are TGTGCCAGTAGTAGCACCGGGGCGGGGAGAGAGACCCAGTACTTC. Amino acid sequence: CASSSTGAGRETQYF. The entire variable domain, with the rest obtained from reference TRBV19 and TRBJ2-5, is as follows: DGGITQSPKYLFRKEGQNVTLSCEQNLNHDAMYWYRQDPGQGLRLIYYSQIVNDFQKGDIAEGYSVSREKKESFPLTVTSAQKNPTAFYLCASSSTGAGRETQYFGPGTRLLVL.

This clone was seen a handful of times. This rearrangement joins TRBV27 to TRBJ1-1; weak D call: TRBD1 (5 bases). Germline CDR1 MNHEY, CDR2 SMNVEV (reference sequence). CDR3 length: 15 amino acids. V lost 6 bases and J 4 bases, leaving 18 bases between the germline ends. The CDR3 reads CASSLAVGGRTEAFF. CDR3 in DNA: TGTGCCAGCAGCCTCGCGGTGGGGGGTCGCACTGAAGCTTTCTTT.

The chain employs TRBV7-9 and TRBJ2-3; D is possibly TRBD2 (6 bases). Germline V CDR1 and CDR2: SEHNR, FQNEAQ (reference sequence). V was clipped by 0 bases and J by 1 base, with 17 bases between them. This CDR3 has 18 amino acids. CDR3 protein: CASSLAEGGPRGTDTQYF. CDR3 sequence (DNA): TGTGCCAGCAGCTTAGCGGAGGGAGGCCCGCGGGGCACAGATACGCAGTATTTT.

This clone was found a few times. CDR3: CASSQANNEQFF. The CDR3 DNA reads TGCGCCAGCAGCCAAGCAAACAATGAGCAGTTCTTC. This chain links TRBV4-3 with TRBJ2-1; D gene uncertain. This CDR3 has 12 amino acids. V gave up 1 base and J gave up 5 bases, with 3 bases separating them. CDR1 is LGHNA, CDR2 YSLEER, per germline.

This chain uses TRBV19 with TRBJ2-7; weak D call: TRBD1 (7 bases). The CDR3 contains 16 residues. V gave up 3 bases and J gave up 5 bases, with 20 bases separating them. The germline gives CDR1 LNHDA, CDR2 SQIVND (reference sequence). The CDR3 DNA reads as TGTGCCAGTAGTATTAGTGTTCTCGGCAGGGGGGACGAGCAGTACTTC. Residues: CASSISVLGRGDEQYF.

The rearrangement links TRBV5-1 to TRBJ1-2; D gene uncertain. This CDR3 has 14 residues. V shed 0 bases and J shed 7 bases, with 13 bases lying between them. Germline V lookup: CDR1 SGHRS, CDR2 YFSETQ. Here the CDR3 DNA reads TGCGCCAGCAGCTTGGCAGGCAGACTAGGTGGCTACACCTTC. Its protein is CASSLAGRLGGYTF.

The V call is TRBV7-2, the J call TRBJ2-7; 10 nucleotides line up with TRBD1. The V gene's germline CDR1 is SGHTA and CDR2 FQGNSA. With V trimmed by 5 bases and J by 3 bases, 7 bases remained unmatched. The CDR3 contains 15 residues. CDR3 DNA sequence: TGTGCCAGCAGCCTGATTTGGGACAGGGGCTACGAGCAGTACTTC. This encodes CASSLIWDRGYEQYF. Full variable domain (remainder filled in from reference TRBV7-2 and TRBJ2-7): GAGVSQSPSNKVTEKGKDVELRCDPISGHTALYWYRQSLGQGLEFLIYFQGNSAPDKSGLPSDRFSAERTGGSVSTLTIQRTQQEDSAVYLCASSLIWDRGYEQYFGPGTRLTVT.

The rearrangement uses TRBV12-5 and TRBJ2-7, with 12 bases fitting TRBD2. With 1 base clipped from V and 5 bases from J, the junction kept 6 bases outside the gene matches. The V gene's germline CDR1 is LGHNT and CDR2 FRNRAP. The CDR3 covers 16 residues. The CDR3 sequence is CASGLARTSGNHEQYF. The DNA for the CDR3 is TGTGCTAGTGGTTTGGCGCGGACTAGCGGGAACCACGAGCAGTACTTC. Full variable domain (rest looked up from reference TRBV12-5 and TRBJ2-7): DARVTQTPRHKVTEMGQEVTMRCQPILGHNTVFWYRQTMMQGLELLAYFRNRAPLDDSGMPKDRFSAEMPDATLATLKIQPSEPRDSAVYFCASGLARTSGNHEQYFGPGTRLTVT.

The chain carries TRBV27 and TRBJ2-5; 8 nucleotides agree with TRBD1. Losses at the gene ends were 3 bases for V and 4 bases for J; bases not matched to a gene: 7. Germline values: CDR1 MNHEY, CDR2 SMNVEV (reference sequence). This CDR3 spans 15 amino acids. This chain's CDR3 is CASSFGRGRSETQYF. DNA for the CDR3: TGTGCCAGCAGTTTTGGCAGGGGGCGCTCAGAGACCCAGTACTTC.

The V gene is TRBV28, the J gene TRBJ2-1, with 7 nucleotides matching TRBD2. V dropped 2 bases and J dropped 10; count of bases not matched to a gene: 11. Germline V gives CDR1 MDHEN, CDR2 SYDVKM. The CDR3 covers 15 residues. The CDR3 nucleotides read TGTGCCAGCAGTTTAGGGGGGGACCGGGTAAGGGAGCAGTTCTTC. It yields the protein CASSLGGDRVREQFF.

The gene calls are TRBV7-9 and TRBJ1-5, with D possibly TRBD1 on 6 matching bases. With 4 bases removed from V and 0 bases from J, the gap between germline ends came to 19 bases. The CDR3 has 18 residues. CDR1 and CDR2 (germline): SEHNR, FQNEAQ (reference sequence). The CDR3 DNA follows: TGTGCCAGCAGCTCGGCACATCCCGACAGGAATAGCAATCAGCCCCAGCATTTT. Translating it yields CASSSAHPDRNSNQPQHF.

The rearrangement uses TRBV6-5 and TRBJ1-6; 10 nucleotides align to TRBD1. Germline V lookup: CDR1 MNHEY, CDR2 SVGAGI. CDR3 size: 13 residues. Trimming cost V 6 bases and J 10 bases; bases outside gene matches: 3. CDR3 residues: CASSRDRGSPLHF. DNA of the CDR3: TGTGCCAGCAGCCGGGACAGGGGCTCACCCCTCCACTTT.

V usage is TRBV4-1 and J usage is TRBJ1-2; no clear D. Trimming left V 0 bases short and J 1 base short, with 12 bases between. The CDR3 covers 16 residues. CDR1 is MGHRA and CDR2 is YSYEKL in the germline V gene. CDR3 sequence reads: CASSQEPGSGNYGYTF. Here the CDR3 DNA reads TGCGCCAGCAGCCAAGAACCGGGGTCGGGTAACTATGGCTACACCTTC.

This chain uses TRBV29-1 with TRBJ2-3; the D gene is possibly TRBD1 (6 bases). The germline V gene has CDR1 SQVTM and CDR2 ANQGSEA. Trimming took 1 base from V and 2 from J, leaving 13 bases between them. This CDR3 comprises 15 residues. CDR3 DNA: TGCAGCGTTGAAGGCGCGGCAGGGGACACAGATACGCAGTATTTT. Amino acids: CSVEGAAGDTDTQYF.

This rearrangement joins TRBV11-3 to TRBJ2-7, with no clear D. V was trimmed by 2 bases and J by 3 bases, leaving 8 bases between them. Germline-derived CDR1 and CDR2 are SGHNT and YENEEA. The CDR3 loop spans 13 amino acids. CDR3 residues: CASSLLTSYEQYF. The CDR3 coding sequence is TGTGCCAGCAGCTTACTTACAAGCTACGAGCAGTACTTC.

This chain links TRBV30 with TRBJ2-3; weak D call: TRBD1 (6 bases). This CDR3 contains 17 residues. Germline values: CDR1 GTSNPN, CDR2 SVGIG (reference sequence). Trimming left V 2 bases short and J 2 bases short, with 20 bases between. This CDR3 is CAWSPPWQGPNTDTQYF. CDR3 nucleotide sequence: TGTGCCTGGAGTCCCCCTTGGCAGGGGCCAAACACAGATACGCAGTATTTT.

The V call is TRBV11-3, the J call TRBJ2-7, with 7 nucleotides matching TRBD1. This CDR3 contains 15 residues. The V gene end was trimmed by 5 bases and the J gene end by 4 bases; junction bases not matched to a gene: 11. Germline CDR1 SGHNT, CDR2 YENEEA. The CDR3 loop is CASSRGQENSYEQYF. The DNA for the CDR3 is TGTGCCAGCAGCCGTGGACAGGAGAATTCATACGAGCAGTACTTC.

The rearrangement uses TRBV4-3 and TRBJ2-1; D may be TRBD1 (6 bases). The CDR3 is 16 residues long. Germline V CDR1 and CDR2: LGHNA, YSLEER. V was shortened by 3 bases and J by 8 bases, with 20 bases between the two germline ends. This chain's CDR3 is CASSQRTGRGMDEQFF. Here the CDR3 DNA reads TGCGCCAGCAGCCAGCGAACAGGGAGAGGAATGGATGAGCAGTTCTTC.

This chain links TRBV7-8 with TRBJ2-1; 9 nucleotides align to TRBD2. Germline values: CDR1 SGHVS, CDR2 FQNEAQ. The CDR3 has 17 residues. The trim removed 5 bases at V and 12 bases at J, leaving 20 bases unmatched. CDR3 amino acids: CASSDRPLAGPSRGQFF. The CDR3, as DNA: TGTGCCAGCAGCGACCGCCCCCTAGCGGGACCTTCTAGGGGGCAGTTCTTC.

The CDR3 DNA reads TGTGCCAGCAGCTCCAGACGGCAGACACCCTGCTCCTACGAGCAGTACTTC. Its translation is CASSSRRQTPCSYEQYF. The chain carries TRBV11-3 and TRBJ2-7, with D unresolved. Trimming removed 4 bases from V and 0 bases from J, with 19 bases in between. This CDR3 contains 17 residues. Germline assignment: CDR1 SGHNT and CDR2 YENEEA.

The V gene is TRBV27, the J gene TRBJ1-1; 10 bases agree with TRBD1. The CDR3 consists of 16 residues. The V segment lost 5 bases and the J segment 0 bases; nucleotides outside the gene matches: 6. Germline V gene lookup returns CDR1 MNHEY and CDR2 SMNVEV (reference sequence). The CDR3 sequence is CASSLRTGGLNTEAFF. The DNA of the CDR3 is TGTGCCAGCAGTCTCCGGACAGGGGGACTGAACACTGAAGCTTTCTTT.

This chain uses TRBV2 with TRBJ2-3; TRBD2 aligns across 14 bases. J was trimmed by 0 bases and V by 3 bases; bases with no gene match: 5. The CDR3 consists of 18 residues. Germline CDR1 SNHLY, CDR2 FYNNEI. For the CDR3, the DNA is TGTGCCAGCAGTGAGGGGACTAGCGGGAGCTTCAGCACAGATACGCAGTATTTT. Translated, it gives CASSEGTSGSFSTDTQYF.

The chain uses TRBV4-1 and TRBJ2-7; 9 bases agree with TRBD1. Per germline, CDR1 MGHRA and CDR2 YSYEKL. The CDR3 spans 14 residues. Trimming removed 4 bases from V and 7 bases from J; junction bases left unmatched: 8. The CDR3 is CASSRTGEGWEQYF. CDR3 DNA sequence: TGCGCCAGCAGCCGGACAGGGGAAGGCTGGGAGCAGTACTTC.